The TCR beta chain described here comes from a study of CD8 T cells in Susac syndrome. In blood CD8+ and CD4+ T cells, TCR beta underwent sequencing. TEMRA cells were FACS-enriched and CD8+ and CD4+ T cells negatively isolated. The RNA, about 0.45 to 1 ug, was put through reverse transcription using random hexamers. Amplification of the TCR beta CDR3 was carried out by immunoSEQ multiplex PCR, which spanned a total of 54 Vbeta and 13 Jbeta segments. TCRdb re-derived calls from the immunoSEQ multiplex PCR reads in MiXCR, one entry per CDR3 protein. The repertoire holds 250,000 to 300,000 distinct CDR3 sequences, with 85% as singletons. Sequenced input: CD8+ T cells from PBMCs. The receptor's source is a human donor with multiple sclerosis.

The chain's CDR3 is CASSQKTGSYEQYF. The CDR3 DNA reads as TGCGCCAGCAGCCAAAAGACAGGGAGCTACGAGCAGTACTTC. This chain joins TRBV5-1 and TRBJ2-7; 7 bases are a match to TRBD1. Trimming removed 4 bases from V and 3 bases from J; junction bases left unmatched: 7. The CDR3 has 14 amino acids. Germline values: CDR1 SGHRS, CDR2 YFSETQ. Full variable domain (outside the CDR3, taken from reference TRBV5-1 and TRBJ2-7): KAGVTQTPRYLIKTRGQQVTLSCSPISGHRSVSWYQQTPGQGLQFLFEYFSETQRNKGNFPGRFSGRQFSNSRSEMNVSTLELGDSALYLCASSQKTGSYEQYFGPGTRLTVT.